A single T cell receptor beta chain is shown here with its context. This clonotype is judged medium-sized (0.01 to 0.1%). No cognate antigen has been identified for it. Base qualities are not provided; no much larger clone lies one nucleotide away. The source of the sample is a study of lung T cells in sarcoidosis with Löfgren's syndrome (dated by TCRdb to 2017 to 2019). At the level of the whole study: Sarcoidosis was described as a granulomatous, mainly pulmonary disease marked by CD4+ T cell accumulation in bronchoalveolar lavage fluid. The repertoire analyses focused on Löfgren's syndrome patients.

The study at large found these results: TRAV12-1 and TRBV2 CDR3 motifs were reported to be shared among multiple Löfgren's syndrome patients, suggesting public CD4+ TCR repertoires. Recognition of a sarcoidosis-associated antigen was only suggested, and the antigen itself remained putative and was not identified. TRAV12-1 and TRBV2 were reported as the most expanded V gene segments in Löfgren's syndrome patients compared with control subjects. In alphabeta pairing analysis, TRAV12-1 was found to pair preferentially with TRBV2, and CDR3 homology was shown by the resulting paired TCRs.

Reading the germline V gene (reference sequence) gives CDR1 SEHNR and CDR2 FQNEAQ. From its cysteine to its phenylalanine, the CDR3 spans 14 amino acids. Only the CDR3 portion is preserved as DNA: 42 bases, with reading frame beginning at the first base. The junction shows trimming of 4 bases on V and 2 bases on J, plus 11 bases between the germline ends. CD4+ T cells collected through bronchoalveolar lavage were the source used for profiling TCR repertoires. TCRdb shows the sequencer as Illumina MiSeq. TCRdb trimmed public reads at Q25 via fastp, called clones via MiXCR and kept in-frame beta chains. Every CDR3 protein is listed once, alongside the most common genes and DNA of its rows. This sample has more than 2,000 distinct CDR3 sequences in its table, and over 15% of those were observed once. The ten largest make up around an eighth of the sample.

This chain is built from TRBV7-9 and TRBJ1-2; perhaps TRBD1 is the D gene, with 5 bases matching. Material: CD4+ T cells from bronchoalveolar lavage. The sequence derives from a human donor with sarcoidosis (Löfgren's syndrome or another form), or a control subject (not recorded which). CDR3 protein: CASSSLTENYGYTF. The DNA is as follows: TGTGCCAGCAGCTCCCTGACAGAAAACTATGGCTACACCTTC. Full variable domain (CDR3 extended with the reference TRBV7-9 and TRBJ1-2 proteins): DTGVSQNPRHKITKRGQNVTFRCDPISEHNRLYWYRQTLGQGPEFLTYFQNEAQLEKSRLLSDRFSAERPKGSFSTLEIQRTEQGDSAMYLCASSSLTENYGYTFGSGTRLTVV.